Sequencing of this T cell receptor beta chain was carried out in a study of regulatory T cells in long-lasting Graves disease (dated by TCRdb to the early 2020s). Regarding the complete study: Persistent Graves' disease was defined as antithyroid drug treatment for over 5 years with persistently positive TSH receptor autoantibodies. The study was registered as a clinical trial and conducted in China. This study used TCR sequencing and RNA sequencing of peripheral blood to compare persistent Graves' disease patients against newly diagnosed Graves' disease patients. A total of some 35 samples underwent TCR sequencing, from around 13 patients with persistent Graves' disease and 20 or so patients with newly diagnosed Graves' disease. Persistent Graves' disease patients in the clinical cohort had taken antithyroid drugs for 8 to 12 years on average.

The library was obtained by multiplex PCR. The sequencer was an Illumina HiSeq 4000. TCR beta libraries were built with iRepertoire HTBI primers and Arm-PCR amplification of CDR3 regions. Before sequencing, the PCR products underwent gel purification. Per the authors' processing: A total of fewer than 70 TRBV and about 13 TRBJ segments were identified across samples and were used for gene usage analysis of CDR3 amino acid clonotypes. COPE and FqMerger were used to merge filtered high-quality paired reads into contigs. BLAST was used to align contigs to IMGT TRBV, TRBD and TRBJ reference genes, with CDR3 defined following IMGT. Highly expanded clones were defined as clonotypes with a frequency above 0.1%. Repertoire diversity was measured by Shannon entropy, and V-J evenness by the Gini coefficient. A clonotype found in more than one individual was treated as public. TCRdb ran its own pipeline on the public reads, namely fastp trimming at Q25 and MiXCR clone calling, and kept in-frame beta chains. Rows with one shared CDR3 protein collapse into an entry with the most common genes and DNA. The V and J calls, along with clone size, are taken from TCRdb and not from the paper's own processing. Here the sample has roughly 450,000 distinct CDR3 sequences; approximately 23% occur a single time. About an eighth of the sample belongs to the ten largest clones.

Taken from cysteine to phenylalanine, the CDR3 has 12 residues. Just the 36-base CDR3 DNA is kept, in frame starting at base 1. V is cut by 4 bases and J by 6 bases, and the space between the germline ends is 7 bases. CDR1 and CDR2 are drawn from the germline V gene: MDHEN, SYDVKM. In light of the paper, this sample's time point label describes: persistent/refractory GD, antithyroid drugs over 5 years with positive TRAb. For both TCR sequencing and RNA sequencing, RNA was extracted from PBMCs using TRIzol. Graves' disease was diagnosed according to American Thyroid Association guidelines. Patients for the study were recruited at an endocrinology department in Xi'an, China. Each patient gave approximately 10 milliliters of peripheral blood, collected in an EDTA anticoagulant tube. PBMCs were isolated by Ficoll Paque Plus density gradient separation without further T cell sorting. An Agilent 2100 Bioanalyzer and agarose gel were used to assess RNA quality, and a NanoDrop 2000 was used to measure RNA concentration.

As to this clonotype: The antigen it recognizes is unknown. Nothing much larger sits one base from this clone, and base qualities are not available.

On the study overall, not on this receptor specifically: The authors acknowledged the small sample size as a limitation that may reduce accuracy. Only the TCR beta chain was sequenced and analyzed. Persistent patients shared more public clonotypes among themselves (2,741) than newly diagnosed patients did (approximately 970). Because the primary lesion, thyroid tissue, could not be accessed, the study looked at peripheral blood alone. Preferential use of TRBV28, TRBJ1-2 and TRBJ2-5 was observed in persistent disease, whereas TRBV20-1 and TRBJ2-1 were favored in newly diagnosed disease. Compared with newly diagnosed patients, persistent Graves' disease patients had lower TCR Shannon entropy and fewer highly expanded clones, which suggests clonal expansion.

Sequences were derived from peripheral blood mononuclear cells (PBMCs), sampled when the disease was refractory, from a patient treated with antithyroid drugs. The chain uses TRBV28 and TRBJ2-1; possibly the D gene is TRBD2, per 5 matching bases. The source of this sequence is a female donor with Graves disease. The sequenced DNA: TGTGCCAGCAGTTCCGGGATCAATGAGCAGTTCTTC. Its protein is CASSSGINEQFF.